The rows below give T cell receptor beta chains drawn from one sample of a study of monozygotic twins with cystic fibrosis. Using immunoSEQ multiplex PCR, the repertoire was profiled, and TCRdb retains in-frame clones only, with some absent. The sample contains about 20,000 clones, about 86% of which appear only once. The sequencing sample was made of blood. The receptors here all came from a woman under 40 with cystic fibrosis. Each CDR3 is given with its conserved first and last residue. Clone size is not always given. Where it is, it says once, few, many or a class for expanded clones.

few	TRBV7-6	14	TRBJ1-6	CASSLEGSNSPLHF
.	TRBV10-3	13	TRBJ1-1	CAISAGANTEAFF
.	TRBV11-2	15	TRBJ2-3	CASSSRGGHTDTQYF
.	TRBV7-2	14	TRBJ1-1	CASSLVQGNTEAFF
.	TRBV19	13	TRBJ2-1	CASSGTAYNEQFF
.	TRBV5-4	13	TRBJ1-3	CATHPTSGNTIYF
.	TRBV19	14	TRBJ2-3	CASSIRRSTDTQYF
.	TRBV21-1	15	TRBJ2-7	CASSKVPVRHYEQYF
once	TRBV7-9	16	TRBJ1-4	CASSLAVGTGEEKLFF
.	TRBV5-6	13	TRBJ2-7	CASSLGSSYEQYF
.	TRBV21-1	15	TRBJ1-2	CASSSITGLGYGYTF
.	TRBV5-1	17	TRBJ1-1	CASSLQDRGLLNTEAFF
.	TRBV6-1	14	TRBJ2-7	CASRGGQGTYEQYF
.	TRBV7-6	17	TRBJ1-6	CASSPLGQSSYNSPLHF
once	TRBV9	15	TRBJ1-3	CASSVGQGARNTIYF
.	TRBV19	15	TRBJ1-5	CASTGQGLSNQPQHF
.	TRBV4-3	13	TRBJ2-3	CASSQSRTTWQYF
.	TRBV6-6	16	TRBJ1-3	CASSYVSPLVGNTIYF
.	TRBV5-1	15	TRBJ1-1	CASSFKLESNTEAFF
.	TRBV9	17	TRBJ1-2	CASSLRDRRLRGNGYTF
.	TRBV9	16	TRBJ2-3	CASSSGGAFGTDTQYF
.	TRBV5-6	17	TRBJ2-6	CASSFGTLNSGANVLTF
.	TRBV7-8	12	TRBJ2-1	CASSPLVNEQFF
.	TRBV5-4	15	TRBJ2-7	CASSLDWSPSYEQYF
once	TRBV11-2	17	TRBJ1-3	CASSLAPGRLSGNTIYF
.	TRBV6-1	15	TRBJ1-1	CASSKSGTLNTEAFF